These 19 T cell receptor beta chains were all obtained from the same sample, sequenced in a study of spatial heterogeneity in lung cancer. The sample's time point: blood at routine non-recurrence follow-up after resection. Whole RNA, isolated from tumor, nontumor lung or frozen PBMC, was sequenced without prior sorting. TCRdb ran MiXCR on the 5' RACE reads and lists one entry per CDR3 protein. Seen here are about 120,000 distinct CDR3 sequences, approximately 12% observed once, and the top ten hold approximately 17%. Specimen: PBMCs, collected at follow-up. The receptors shown here come from a male donor with early-stage non-small cell lung cancer.

The V call is TRBV2, the J call TRBJ2-5, with D possibly matching TRBD1 (6 bases). Germline V gene sequence: CDR1 SNHLY, CDR2 FYNNEI. The CDR3 length is 13 residues. V was cut by 4 bases and J by 0 bases, with 6 bases left in between. The chain's CDR3 is CASSGDNQETQYF. The CDR3 DNA follows: TGTGCCAGCAGTGGGGACAACCAAGAGACCCAGTACTTC.

There are a few counts of this clonotype. DNA for the CDR3: TGTGCCACCAGTGATTTGGGGAGAGATACGCAGTATTTT. It encodes CATSDLGRDTQYF. The chain is built from TRBV24-1 and TRBJ2-3, with D perhaps TRBD2 (5 bases). Germline CDR1 is KGHDR and CDR2 is SFDVKD. Deletions cut 0 bases from V and 5 bases from J, with 5 bases between. The CDR3 sequence is 13 residues long.

In this sample, this clonotype turned up many times. The J gene is TRBJ2-1, the V gene TRBV11-2; 10 nucleotides agree with TRBD2. With 0 bases clipped from V and 9 bases from J, the junction kept 5 bases outside the gene matches. The CDR3 spans 15 residues. CDR1 is SGHAT and CDR2 is FQNNGV in the germline V gene. The CDR3, as DNA: TGTGCCAGCAGCTTAGACCTAGCGGGGGATGGTGAGCAGTTCTTC. Protein: CASSLDLAGDGEQFF.

This clonotype appeared a few times. This chain connects TRBV12-3 or TRBV12-4 to TRBJ2-3; possibly TRBD1 for D (5 bases). Trimming took off 5 bases at V and 10 bases at J, with 10 bases between the two ends. The CDR3 is made up of 11 amino acids. CDR3 in amino acids: CASSRQFAQYF. In nucleotides, the CDR3 is TGTGCCAGCAGTCGACAGTTCGCGCAGTATTTT.

This clonotype was observed many times. This sequence joins TRBV4-2 and TRBJ2-5; 9 nucleotides line up with TRBD2. The V segment lost 1 base and the J segment 1 base; nucleotides outside the gene matches: 4. The CDR3 loop spans 16 amino acids. The germline CDR1 and CDR2 sequences are LGHNA and YNFKEQ. CDR3 region: CASSQGWRGGQETQYF. The CDR3 DNA is TGTGCCAGCAGCCAAGGGTGGCGGGGGGGCCAAGAGACCCAGTACTTC.

This clonotype came up once. The chain employs TRBV28 and TRBJ2-1; 8 nucleotides line up with TRBD2. The CDR3 runs 15 residues. After removal of 6 bases from V and 3 bases from J, the junction contained 7 bases not matched to a gene. Germline V gene data show CDR1 as MDHEN and CDR2 as SYDVKM. This CDR3 is CASRRGGLDYNEQFF. DNA of the CDR3: TGTGCCAGCAGACGGGGGGGGCTCGACTACAATGAGCAGTTCTTC.

V gene TRBV6-6 combines with J gene TRBJ2-1, with 9 bases that match TRBD1. With V trimmed by 0 bases and J by 0 bases, 0 bases remained unmatched. The CDR3 is made up of 16 amino acids. The germline gives CDR1 MNHNY, CDR2 SVGAGI (reference sequence). In DNA form, the CDR3 reads TGTGCCAGCAGTTACTCGGACAGGGGCTCCTACAATGAGCAGTTCTTC. It is translated as CASSYSDRGSYNEQFF.

This clonotype was seen many times. The V and J genes are TRBV2 and TRBJ2-1; weak D call: TRBD1 (6 bases). Trimming took off 3 bases at V and 10 bases at J, with 19 bases between the two ends. CDR3 length: 15 amino acids. Germline loops: CDR1 SNHLY, CDR2 FYNNEI. CDR3 amino acids: CASSEGALGLYEQFF. CDR3 nucleotide sequence: TGTGCCAGCAGTGAGGGGGCACTAGGATTATACGAGCAGTTCTTC.

This clonotype was picked up a small number of times. The chain has TRBV4-1 and TRBJ1-2; D gene ambiguous. Trimming cost V 3 bases and J 12 bases, with 23 bases left between them. The CDR3 is 15 amino acids. Per germline, CDR1 MGHRA and CDR2 YSYEKL. The CDR3 protein is CASSQQMSGNLIHTF. CDR3 nucleotide sequence: TGCGCCAGCAGCCAGCAGATGTCCGGGAACCTCATCCACACCTTC.

On this clonotype itself: A much bigger clone sits one base away, suggesting this may be a read error. CDR3 bases: TGCAGTGCTAGGGCCGGGACAGCGGGGTATGGCTTCACCTTC. Amino acids: CSARAGTAGYGFTF. The V and J genes are TRBV20-1 and TRBJ1-2; 7 bases agree with TRBD1. CDR1 and CDR2 (germline): DFQATT, SNEGSKA (reference sequence). CDR3 size: 14 residues.

This clonotype was found many times. This sequence joins TRBV6-2 or TRBV6-3 and TRBJ1-2; unclear D gene. Germline V gives CDR1 MNHEY, CDR2 SVGEGT. Trimming took off 6 bases at V and 4 bases at J, with 9 bases between the two ends. This CDR3 has 12 residues. The CDR3 region has the DNA TGTGCCAGCAGGAAGGATGTCTATGGCTACACCTTC. Translating gives CASRKDVYGYTF.

This chain connects TRBV4-1 to TRBJ1-5, with TRBD1 matching over 7 bases. Trimming cost V 4 bases and J 4 bases; bases outside gene matches: 10. CDR1 is MGHRA, CDR2 YSYEKL, per germline. The CDR3 sequence is 16 residues long. CDR3 in amino acids: CASSPLGWTGNQPQHF. The CDR3 bases are TGCGCCAGCAGCCCGCTTGGTTGGACAGGTAATCAGCCCCAGCATTTT.

V gene TRBV18 combines with J gene TRBJ1-2; possibly TRBD1 for D (5 bases). This CDR3 spans 14 amino acids. The germline V gene has CDR1 KGHSH and CDR2 LQKENI. V was trimmed by 8 bases and J by 8 bases, leaving 21 bases between them. CDR3 nucleotide sequence: TGTGCCAGCCAGCCGGCGGGCAGGGCCGAAGGCTACACCTTC. This sequence encodes CASQPAGRAEGYTF.

This clonotype has at least ten counts. J is TRBJ2-3 and V is TRBV29-1; no clear D gene. V was trimmed by 2 bases and J by 4 bases, leaving 10 bases between them. The CDR3 has 13 residues. Germline V CDR1 and CDR2: SQVTM, ANQGSEA. The CDR3 reads CSVELGMADTQYF. The CDR3 DNA is TGCAGCGTTGAATTGGGGATGGCAGATACGCAGTATTTT.

This chain uses TRBV7-2 with TRBJ1-1; D is possibly TRBD1 (6 bases). The CDR3 covers 14 residues. V lost 2 bases and J lost 5, with 12 bases in between. Germline-derived CDR1 and CDR2 are SGHTA and FQGNSA. CDR3 in amino acids: CASSLQGQKTEAFF. The CDR3 DNA reads TGTGCCAGCAGCTTACAGGGGCAGAAGACTGAAGCTTTCTTT.

This clonotype turned up a few times. The CDR3 DNA reads TGTGCCAGCAGGGATACTAGAGCAACGAACACCGGGGAGCTGTTTTTT. Its translation is CASRDTRATNTGELFF. The V and J genes are TRBV3-1 and TRBJ2-2; D might be TRBD2 (5 bases). The CDR3 has 16 residues. Per the germline V gene, CDR1 is LGHDT and CDR2 is YNNKEL (reference sequence). Trimming pared 6 bases from V and 0 bases from J, leaving 14 bases between.

The gene calls are TRBV5-4 and TRBJ2-2, with 11 bases lining up with TRBD2. The V gene's germline CDR1 is SGHNT and CDR2 YYREEE (reference sequence). J lost 4 bases, V lost 4 bases, and 6 bases had no gene match. The CDR3 loop spans 16 amino acids. CDR3 residues: CASSITSGGVTGELFF. The CDR3 DNA sequence: TGTGCCAGCAGCATTACTAGCGGGGGCGTCACCGGGGAGCTGTTTTTT.

This clonotype has ten or more counts. The chain combines TRBV7-9 with TRBJ2-1; TRBD1 matches 8 bases. Looked up from germline, CDR1 is SEHNR and CDR2 is FQNEAQ (reference sequence). The CDR3 consists of 11 residues. V gave up 3 bases and J gave up 13 bases; unmatched junction bases: 2. CDR3 protein: CASSLDREQFF. In nucleotides, the CDR3 is TGTGCCAGCAGCTTGGACAGGGAACAGTTCTTC. The full variable domain, completed using reference TRBV7-9 and TRBJ2-1, is DTGVSQNPRHKITKRGQNVTFRCDPISEHNRLYWYRQTLGQGPEFLTYFQNEAQLEKSRLLSDRFSAERPKGSFSTLEIQRTEQGDSAMYLCASSLDREQFFGPGTRLTVL.

This clonotype was counted ten times or more. The rearrangement joins TRBV5-1 to TRBJ2-1, with 11 positions matching TRBD2. The CDR3 extends over 16 amino acids. J was trimmed by 5 bases and V by 4 bases; bases with no gene match: 8. The V gene's germline CDR1 is SGHRS and CDR2 YFSETQ. CDR3 sequence (DNA): TGCGCCAGCAGCCCTATGACTAGCGGGGCCCACAATGAGCAGTTCTTC. As protein: CASSPMTSGAHNEQFF.